Reported below is one T cell receptor beta chain. The antigen is undetermined. The sample comes from a study of cytomegalovirus exposure and HLA in healthy donors. Across the study: There were under 140 million unique TCR beta sequences, drawn from around 180 million T cells, in an earlier analysis. Findings of the study overall: The authors considered a cluster of highly shared sequence variants likely to be a sequencing artifact.

CDR3 size: 17 residues. The germline gives CDR1 SEHNR, CDR2 FQNEAQ (reference sequence). Trimming shortened V by 5 bases and J by 0 bases, and 18 bases separated the two germline ends. This PCR relied on a set of 60 Vbeta primers and 13 Jbeta primers. The data were produced by immunoSEQ multiplex PCR, yet TCRdb's version contains in-frame clones alone and is incomplete. The repertoire includes some 160,000 clones, about 76% of them detected once, and approximately 5.4% sits in the top ten. Sequencing used PBMCs. This sequence was found in a woman younger than 35 in good health and CMV-seropositive. The chain has TRBV7-9 and TRBJ2-3; D possibly corresponds to TRBD2 (7 bases). The CDR3 DNA reads as TGTGCCAGCAGCCCTGAAACTGGGGGGGCTAGCACAGATACGCAGTATTTT. Translated: CASSPETGGASTDTQYF.